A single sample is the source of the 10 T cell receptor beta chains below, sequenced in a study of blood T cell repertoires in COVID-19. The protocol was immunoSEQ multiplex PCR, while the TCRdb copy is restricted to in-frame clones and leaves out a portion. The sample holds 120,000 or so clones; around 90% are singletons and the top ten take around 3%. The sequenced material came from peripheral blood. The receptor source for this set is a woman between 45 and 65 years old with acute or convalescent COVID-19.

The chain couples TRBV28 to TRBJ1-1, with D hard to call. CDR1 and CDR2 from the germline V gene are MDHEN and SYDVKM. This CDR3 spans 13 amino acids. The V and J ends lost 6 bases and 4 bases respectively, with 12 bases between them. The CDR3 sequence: CASRYAPGTEAFF. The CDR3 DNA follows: TGTGCCAGCAGGTACGCCCCGGGCACTGAAGCTTTCTTT.

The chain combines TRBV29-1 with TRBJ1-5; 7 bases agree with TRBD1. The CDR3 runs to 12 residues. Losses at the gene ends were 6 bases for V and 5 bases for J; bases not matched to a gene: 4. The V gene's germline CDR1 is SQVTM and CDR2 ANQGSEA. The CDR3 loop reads CSVRQGDQPQHF. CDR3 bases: TGCAGCGTGCGACAGGGAGATCAGCCCCAGCATTTT. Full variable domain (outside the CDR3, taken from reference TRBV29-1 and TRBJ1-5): SAVISQKPSRDICQRGTSLTIQCQVDSQVTMMFWYRQQPGQSLTLIATANQGSEATYESGFVIDKFPISRPNLTFSTLTVSNMSPEDSSIYLCSVRQGDQPQHFGDGTRLSIL.

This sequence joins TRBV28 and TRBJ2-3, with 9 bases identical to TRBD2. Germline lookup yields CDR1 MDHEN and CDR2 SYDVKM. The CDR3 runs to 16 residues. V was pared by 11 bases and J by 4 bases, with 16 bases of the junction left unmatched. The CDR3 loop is CAALGAGGPPADTQYF. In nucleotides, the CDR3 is TGTGCCGCCCTCGGGGCGGGAGGGCCCCCCGCAGATACGCAGTATTTT.

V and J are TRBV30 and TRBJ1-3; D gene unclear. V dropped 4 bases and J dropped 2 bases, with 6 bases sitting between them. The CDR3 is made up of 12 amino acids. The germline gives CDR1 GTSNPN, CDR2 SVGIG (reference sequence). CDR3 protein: CAWNGPGNTIYF. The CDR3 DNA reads TGTGCCTGGAATGGGCCTGGAAACACCATATATTTT.

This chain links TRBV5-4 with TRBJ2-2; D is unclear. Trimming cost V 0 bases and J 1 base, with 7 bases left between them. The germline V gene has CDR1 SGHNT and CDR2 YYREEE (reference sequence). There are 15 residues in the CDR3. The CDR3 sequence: CASSLDPGNTGELFF. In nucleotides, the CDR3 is TGTGCCAGCAGCTTGGACCCGGGGAACACCGGGGAGCTGTTTTTT.

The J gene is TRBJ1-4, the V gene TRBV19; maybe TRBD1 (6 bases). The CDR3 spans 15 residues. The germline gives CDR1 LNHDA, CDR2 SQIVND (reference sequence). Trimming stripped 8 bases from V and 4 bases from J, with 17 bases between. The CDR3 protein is CASLRGGRDNEKLFF. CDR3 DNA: TGTGCCAGTCTACGAGGGGGACGCGATAATGAAAAACTGTTTTTT. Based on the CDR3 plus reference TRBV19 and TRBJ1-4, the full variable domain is DGGITQSPKYLFRKEGQNVTLSCEQNLNHDAMYWYRQDPGQGLRLIYYSQIVNDFQKGDIAEGYSVSREKKESFPLTVTSAQKNPTAFYLCASLRGGRDNEKLFFGSGTQLSVL.

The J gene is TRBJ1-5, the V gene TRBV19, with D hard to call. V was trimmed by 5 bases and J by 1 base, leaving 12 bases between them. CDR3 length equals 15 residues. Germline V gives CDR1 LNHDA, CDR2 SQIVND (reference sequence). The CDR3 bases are TGTGCCAGTAGTGCCGGGAACCGAAGCAATCAGCCCCAGCATTTT. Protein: CASSAGNRSNQPQHF.

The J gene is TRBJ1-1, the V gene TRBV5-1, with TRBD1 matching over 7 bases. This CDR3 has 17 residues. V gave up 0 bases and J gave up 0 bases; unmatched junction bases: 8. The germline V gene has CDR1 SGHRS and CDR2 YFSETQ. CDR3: CASSLGGTVNLNTEAFF. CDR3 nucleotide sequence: TGCGCCAGCAGCTTGGGGGGGACAGTGAATCTGAACACTGAAGCTTTCTTT.

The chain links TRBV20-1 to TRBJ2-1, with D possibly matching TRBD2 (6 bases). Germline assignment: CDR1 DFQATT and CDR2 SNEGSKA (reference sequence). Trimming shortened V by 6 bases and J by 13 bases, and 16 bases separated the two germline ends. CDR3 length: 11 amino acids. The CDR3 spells CSAVSGRSQFF. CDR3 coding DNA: TGCAGTGCAGTCTCGGGGAGGTCCCAGTTCTTC.

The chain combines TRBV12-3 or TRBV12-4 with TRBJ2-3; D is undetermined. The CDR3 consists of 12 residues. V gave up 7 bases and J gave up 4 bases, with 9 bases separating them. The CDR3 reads CASNPAADTQYF. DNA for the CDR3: TGTGCCAGCAACCCGGCGGCAGATACGCAGTATTTT.